The clone carrying this TCR beta chain was counted between two and nine times. Its antigen is as yet unknown. These data originate in a study of memory CD4+ T cells and cytomegalovirus serostatus. Notes on the study in general: Repertoires predicted CMV serostatus with median bootstrapped AUC of approximately 0.95. CD4+ memory repertoires contained about 40% of the roughly 160 reported CMV TCRbeta sequences.

Single viable CD3+CD4+CD8-CD45RO+ cells were sorted as the memory CD4+ T cells. Serum IgG to CMV pp150, pp28, p38 and p52 defined serostatus. After removal of 3 bases from V and 0 bases from J, the junction contained 5 bases not matched to a gene. CDR1 and CDR2 (germline): SGDLS, YYNGEE. The CDR3 consists of 15 residues. The assay was immunoSEQ multiplex PCR, and TCRdb's table has in-frame clones only and misses some. The sample lists roughly 84,000 clones; around 80% were seen once. This TCR was recovered from an adult in good health and CMV-seronegative. Sequencing was carried out using memory CD4+ T cells from blood. The V call is TRBV9, the J call TRBJ2-7; 8 nucleotides match TRBD2. The CDR3 sequence: CASSGSSGVSYEQYF. CDR3 DNA: TGTGCCAGCAGCGGAAGTAGCGGGGTCTCCTACGAGCAGTACTTC.